These 13 T cell receptor beta chains originate from one sample sequenced in a study of T-cell memory formation after mild COVID-19. TCRdb called the 5' RACE reads again in MiXCR, with one record for every CDR3 protein. The table lists about 290,000 distinct CDR3 sequences, approximately 15% of them singletons. Sequences were obtained from PBMCs or a T cell subset sorted from them (not recorded which). All receptors come from a man between 18 and 29 years old who had mild COVID-19 (a few samples of this study predate the infection). Cell type and time point are not known.

This clonotype was found a few times. The chain is built from TRBV5-6 and TRBJ2-3; a possible D gene is TRBD1 (5 bases). Deletions cut 2 bases from V and 4 bases from J, with 17 bases between. The CDR3 totals 16 residues. CDR1 SGHDT and CDR2 YYEEEE come from the germline V gene. CDR3 protein: CASSFAGKMRPDTQYF. In nucleotides, the CDR3 is TGTGCCAGCAGCTTCGCAGGGAAGATGAGGCCAGATACGCAGTATTTT.

Only a few counts were recorded for this clonotype. This chain uses TRBV10-3 with TRBJ1-2; 9 bases are a match to TRBD1. The CDR3 sequence is 12 residues long. The V gene end was trimmed by 6 bases and the J gene end by 8 bases; junction bases not matched to a gene: 4. Germline lookup yields CDR1 ENHRY and CDR2 SYGVKD. CDR3 amino acids: CAISGQGNGYTF. CDR3 nucleotide sequence: TGTGCCATCAGCGGACAGGGGAACGGCTACACCTTC.

This clonotype occurred a few times. V gene TRBV5-1 combines with J gene TRBJ2-5, with TRBD2 identical over 12 bases. V gave up 0 bases and J gave up 4 bases; unmatched junction bases: 7. Germline CDR1 reads SGHRS; CDR2 reads YFSETQ. CDR3 length: 17 amino acids. The CDR3 loop is CASSLGLAGGPGETQYF. The CDR3 nucleotides read TGCGCCAGCAGCTTGGGGCTAGCGGGGGGGCCTGGAGAGACCCAGTACTTC.

This clonotype was seen a handful of times. V and J are TRBV9 and TRBJ2-3; 8 nucleotides match TRBD2. Unmatched junction bases numbered 10, after V lost 4 bases and J lost 6 bases. CDR1 and CDR2 (germline): SGDLS, YYNGEE. The CDR3 is made up of 15 amino acids. This CDR3 is CASSSGLGMLDTQYF. The CDR3 DNA sequence: TGTGCCAGCAGCTCGGGACTAGGGATGTTGGATACGCAGTATTTT. Drawing the rest from reference TRBV9 and TRBJ2-3, the complete variable domain is DSGVTQTPKHLITATGQRVTLRCSPRSGDLSVYWYQQSLDQGLQFLIQYYNGEERAKGNILERFSAQQFPDLHSELNLSSLELGDSALYFCASSSGLGMLDTQYFGPGTRLTVL.

This clonotype was seen a handful of times. The genes are TRBV5-5 and TRBJ2-7, with 9 bases identical to TRBD1. There are 14 residues in the CDR3. Germline V gene lookup returns CDR1 SGHKS and CDR2 YYEKEE (reference sequence). Trimming cost V 4 bases and J 1 base; bases outside gene matches: 3. The CDR3 DNA follows: TGTGCCAGCAGCCTACAGGGGGCTTCCTACGAGCAGTACGTC. Protein sequence: CASSLQGASYEQYV.

With regard to this clonotype: The conserved phenylalanine or tryptophan normally closing the CDR3 is absent here, so this likely arose from a read error. Because the CDR3's place on the DNA is in doubt, the DNA is left out and the CDR3 is given as listed by TCRdb. The rearrangement joins TRBV28 to TRBJ1-1; TRBD1 is the table's D call and was not checked against the DNA. The CDR3 extends over 16 residues, inclusive of both ends. The germline gives CDR1 MDHEN, CDR2 SYDVKM. CDR3 sequence: CAMGPGLLCWALLCLL.

This clonotype turned up a few times. The V call is TRBV7-3, the J call TRBJ2-3, with 8 bases that match TRBD1. This CDR3 has 16 residues. The ends lost 7 bases at V and 0 bases at J; junction bases unmatched: 9. CDR1 SGHTA and CDR2 FQGTGA come from the germline V gene. The CDR3 loop is CASNLTTGDSTDTQYF. The CDR3 DNA follows: TGTGCCAGCAACCTTACGACAGGGGATAGCACAGATACGCAGTATTTT.

This clonotype was counted only a few times. The DNA for the CDR3 is TGCGCCAGCAGCCAAGAAAGGCTAGCGGGGACGGGGCAGTTCTTC. Protein product: CASSQERLAGTGQFF. V gene TRBV4-1 combines with J gene TRBJ2-1, with 9 bases fitting TRBD2. The CDR3 has 15 amino acids. V gave up 0 bases and J gave up 12 bases; unmatched junction bases: 9. CDR1 is MGHRA and CDR2 is YSYEKL in the germline V gene.

The rearrangement uses TRBV12-3 or TRBV12-4 and TRBJ2-3; tentatively, D is TRBD1 (5 bases). Trimming stripped 7 bases from V and 5 bases from J, with 19 bases between. The CDR3 is 15 amino acids. This CDR3 reads CASKEIEGVGDTQYF. The CDR3 nucleotides read TGTGCCAGCAAGGAGATCGAAGGGGTGGGAGATACGCAGTATTTT.

Only a few counts were recorded for this clonotype. J is TRBJ2-3 and V is TRBV24-1, with D possibly being TRBD1 (6 bases). Germline V CDR1 and CDR2: KGHDR, SFDVKD. The CDR3 runs to 13 residues. With 1 base removed from V and 8 bases from J, the gap between germline ends came to 9 bases. The CDR3 reads CATSDLQGGTQYF. CDR3 nucleotides: TGTGCCACCAGTGATTTACAGGGCGGTACGCAGTATTTT.

Only a few counts were recorded for this clonotype. The chain carries TRBV3-1 and TRBJ1-2, with 7 bases matching TRBD1. Unmatched junction bases numbered 12, after V lost 4 bases and J lost 1 base. The CDR3 covers 17 residues. Germline V lookup: CDR1 LGHDT, CDR2 YNNKEL (reference sequence). The CDR3 nucleotides read TGTGCCAGCAGCCCGGGAGGGACAGCGAACCTTAACTATGGCTACACCTTC. Residues: CASSPGGTANLNYGYTF. Filled out from reference TRBV3-1 and TRBJ1-2, the complete variable domain reads DTAVSQTPKYLVTQMGNDKSIKCEQNLGHDTMYWYKQDSKKFLKIMFSYNNKELIINETVPNRFSPKSPDKAHLNLHINSLELGDSAVYFCASSPGGTANLNYGYTFGSGTRLTVV.

The J gene is TRBJ1-2, the V gene TRBV28; D is unclear. CDR1 is MDHEN and CDR2 is SYDVKM in the germline V gene. The CDR3 covers 13 residues. Trimming shortened V by 7 bases and J by 8 bases, and 17 bases separated the two germline ends. The CDR3 coding sequence is TGTGCCAGCACTCCCTCCGGGCGCGGGGGCTACACCTTC. Amino acids: CASTPSGRGGYTF.

This clonotype was found a few times. The J gene is TRBJ2-4, the V gene TRBV6-5; tentative D call: TRBD2 (6 bases). The V and J ends lost 7 bases and 11 bases respectively, with 18 bases between them. This CDR3 spans 13 amino acids. The germline V gene encodes CDR1 MNHEY and CDR2 SVGAGI. As DNA, the CDR3 is TGTGCCAGCACCCCACCGGGGGAGAGGGTTCAGTACTTC. This sequence encodes CASTPPGERVQYF.